A selection of T cell receptor beta chains follows, all from one sample in a study of T cells in localized non-small cell lung cancer. Assay used: immunoSEQ multiplex PCR; TCRdb lists only in-frame clones, some missing. The sample records some 16,000 clones, roughly 89% being singletons. The sample consisted of peripheral blood, taken before any cancer treatment. These receptors originate from a male donor older than 55 with stage II squamous cell lung carcinoma. The CDR3 runs from the conserved cysteine through the conserved F or W. A D gene is named only where the DNA matches it firmly. Only some rows state a clone size, as once, few, many or a class for expanded clones.

TRBV5-8	.	.	TRBJ2-7	TGTGCCAGCAGCTTTAGTGGGCTAGCGAAATACGAGCAGTACTTC	CASSFSGLAKYEQYF
TRBV6-1	.	.	TRBJ2-7	TGTGCCAGCAGTGAAGCGCCGGAGTACGAGCAGTACTTC	CASSEAPEYEQYF
TRBV28	.	.	TRBJ2-5	TGTGCCAGCAGTTTAAGCCACTCGCGTAGGGAGACCCAGTACTTC	CASSLSHSRRETQYF
TRBV19	TRBD2	.	TRBJ2-4	TGTGCCAGTTTTGGGGGAGGGCGGAAAAACATTCAGTACTTC	CASFGGGRKNIQYF
TRBV2	.	.	TRBJ1-1	TGTGCCAGCATTCGAGGGGCACCGGGGAACACTGAAGCTTTCTTT	CASIRGAPGNTEAFF
TRBV19	.	few	TRBJ1-2	TGTGCCAGTAGTAAGATCCGGACAGCTAACTATGGCTACACCTTC	CASSKIRTANYGYTF
TRBV29-1	TRBD1	once	TRBJ2-4	TGCAGCGTTGTTCGAATCAGGGACAGGCGTTTCGGGAACATTCAGTACTTC	CSVVRIRDRRFGNIQYF
TRBV5-6	TRBD2	.	TRBJ2-1	TGTGCCAGCAGCGGACTAGCGGCCTACAATGAGCAGTTCTTC	CASSGLAAYNEQFF
TRBV4-1	.	.	TRBJ2-1	TGCGCCAGCAGCCAGTACAATGAGCAGTTCTTC	CASSQYNEQFF
TRBV9	.	.	TRBJ1-4	TGTGCCAGCAGCGTAGCTGGGGGGCGTAATGAAAAACTGTTTTTT	CASSVAGGRNEKLFF
TRBV7-7	TRBD2	.	TRBJ2-1	TGTGCTAGCAGCTCGGGACTAGCGGGATCTAATGAGCAGTTCTTC	CASSSGLAGSNEQFF
TRBV21-1	.	.	TRBJ2-7	TGTGCCACCGTCGGGGCTTTCGGGTACGAGCAGTACTTC	CATVGAFGYEQYF
TRBV6-4	TRBD1	few	TRBJ2-7	TGTGCCAGCAGTTGGGACAGGGAAGAGAAGGACGAGCAGTACTTC	CASSWDREEKDEQYF
TRBV27	.	few	TRBJ1-1	TGTGCCAGCAGTTTAAAGGGGATGAACACTGAAGCTTTCTTT	CASSLKGMNTEAFF
TRBV5-4	TRBD1	.	TRBJ1-2	TGTGCCAGCAGCTTCCCGGGAGGGGGCGCTGGCTACACCTTC	CASSFPGGGAGYTF
TRBV9	.	once	TRBJ2-5	TGTGCCAGCAGCGCCGGACTATCAGGGGAGACCCAGTACTTC	CASSAGLSGETQYF
TRBV28	TRBD1	.	TRBJ1-2	TGTGCCAGCAGTTTACCAGGGGGCGTAGGGGGCTACACCTTC	CASSLPGGVGGYTF
TRBV7-9	.	.	TRBJ1-4	TGTGCCAGCAGCTTCCAGGGAACAACTAATGAAAAACTGTTTTTT	CASSFQGTTNEKLFF
TRBV7-9	TRBD1	.	TRBJ2-1	TGTGCCAGCAGCCCTAGGACGGGACAGCGCTCCTACAATGAGCAGTTCTTC	CASSPRTGQRSYNEQFF
TRBV5-1	.	.	TRBJ1-6	TGCGCCAGCAGCTTGAGCGGGTTAGCAAATTCACCCCTCCACTTT	CASSLSGLANSPLHF
TRBV6-1	.	.	TRBJ1-2	TGTGCCAGCTCCAATCCTGGCGGCTACACCTTC	CASSNPGGYTF
TRBV6-1	.	.	TRBJ2-1	TGTGCCAGCAGTGAAAGGCCGCCCGGGAATGAGCAGTTCTTC	CASSERPPGNEQFF
TRBV28	.	.	TRBJ1-1	TGTGCCAGCAGTTCCACCGACAGGTTGAGGAACACTGAAGCTTTCTTT	CASSSTDRLRNTEAFF
TRBV27	.	.	TRBJ2-1	TGTGCCAGCAGTTCCCTGATGGGTAGCTCCTACAATGAGCAGTTCTTC	CASSSLMGSSYNEQFF
TRBV9	.	.	TRBJ1-3	TGTGCCAGCAGCGTAGCTTCCGGGCGCTCTGGAAACACCATATATTTT	CASSVASGRSGNTIYF
TRBV19	.	.	TRBJ1-1	TGTGCCAGTAGTAGCCGGCCGCAGGACACTGAAGCTTTCTTT	CASSSRPQDTEAFF
TRBV18	.	.	TRBJ2-7	TGTGCCAGCTCACCAAACGACAGGTTCCACGAGCAGTACTTC	CASSPNDRFHEQYF
TRBV19	.	.	TRBJ1-1	TGTGCCAGTAGTATAACAGGGAACACTGAAGCTTTCTTT	CASSITGNTEAFF
TRBV10-2	TRBD2	.	TRBJ2-3	TGCGCCAGCAGTGACTGGACTAGCGGGAGTTTTACGCAGTATTTT	CASSDWTSGSFTQYF
TRBV18	TRBD2	.	TRBJ2-7	TGTGCCAGCTCACCAATAGCGGGAGATCGTTACGAGCAGTACTTC	CASSPIAGDRYEQYF